Reported below is one T cell receptor (beta chain). These data originate in a study of blood T cell repertoires in COVID-19. Study-level information: T cells, B-cell-depleted T cells, or PBMCs supplied cDNA or gDNA.

There are 12 residues in the CDR3. Germline-derived CDR1 and CDR2 are MGHDK and SYGVNS. The V and J ends lost 3 bases and 8 bases respectively, with 10 bases between them. Original processing notes: Amplification of reference gene primers provided the estimated nucleated cell counts. Clones were read by immunoSEQ multiplex PCR, and TCRdb kept only the in-frame ones, dropping some. Clonal size and the V and J genes are those of that table, whereas D and trimming came from the DNA. The sample includes some 340,000 clones, roughly 80% of them seen just once. Assignment of participants to cohorts was predicated upon participant-reported clinical history. Recovery among Cohort 3 donors was established by two negative PCRs, clearance, or symptom resolution.

The source material was PBMCs or T cells enriched from blood (not recorded which). The clonotype originates from a woman between 45 and 65 years old who had recovered from COVID-19. The chain employs TRBV25-1 and TRBJ1-2; tentative D call: TRBD1 (5 bases). The CDR3 DNA reads TGTGCCAGCAGTGATCTAAGGGGCGGCTACACCTTC. It translates to CASSDLRGGYTF.